This T cell receptor beta chain was captured in a study of tumor-infiltrating lymphocytes in primary liver carcinoma. The authors made TCR beta cDNA from about 500 ng total RNA with a constant-region primer. Slightly modified ARM-PCR, run as three nested multiplex PCR rounds, produced the TCR beta libraries. Primers for the first two PCR rounds were TRBV1-TRBV30 forward primers and a C-beta reverse primer (around 10 cycles per round). TCRdb reanalysed the multiplex PCR reads using MiXCR and keeps one entry per CDR3 protein. The data contain 50,000 to 60,000 distinct CDR3 sequences, 65% to 85% of them seen just once; the ten biggest clones take up approximately 25%. Unsorted bulk tissue, roughly 20-32 mg of it, served as the source for co-extraction of RNA and DNA. The CDR3 has 14 residues. Germline V gene lookup returns CDR1 SGHDN and CDR2 FVKESK. For this clonotype: The junction differs from germline at one of its ends, possibly a read error.

The specimen sequenced was liver tumor tissue from sampling region 5. Stated subset: tumor region T5, tumor centre. This chain links TRBV14 with TRBJ2-1; D is unresolved. The source is a man aged 40-49 years with primary liver carcinoma and hepatitis B virus infection. The CDR3 region is CACSQNLDTSEQFF. DNA for the CDR3: TGTGCCTGCAGCCAAAATCTCGACACCAGTGAGCAGTTCTTT.